In this sample, the clone carrying this T cell receptor (beta chain) turned up many times. Its specificity is unknown. This specimen belongs to a study of T cells in Graves' hyperthyroidism and ophthalmopathy. Study findings and constraints: Most clonotypes expanded in thyroid above 0.001 were likewise present in blood.

The CDR3 regions of TCR beta were amplified from RNA transcripts. Initially, a first-round RT-PCR of the TCR CDR3 employed the HTBI primer set. Each CDR3 protein is one row after TCRdb ran MiXCR on the multiplex PCR reads. This sample has hundreds of thousands of distinct CDR3 sequences; around 15% occur once, and the top ten carry roughly 13%. Lactation, pregnancy, other autoimmune disease or uncontrolled infection led to exclusion of patients. The CDR3 has 13 residues. Germline loops: CDR1 SQVTM, CDR2 ANQGSEA. V was shortened by 3 bases and J by 5 bases, with 10 bases between the two germline ends. Sequencing used blood. This chain uses TRBV29-1 with TRBJ2-2, with D maybe TRBD1 (5 bases). This clonotype was obtained from a man younger than 35 with Graves' ophthalmopathy. The CDR3 nucleotides are TGCAGCGTTGAGGTGGCAGGGACCGGGGAGCTGTTTTTT. Residues: CSVEVAGTGELFF.